This T cell receptor beta chain was obtained from a study of shared clonotypes between healthy human individuals. The V end was cut by 7 bases, the J end by 4 bases, with 13 bases between. Germline loops: CDR1 SGHAT, CDR2 FQNNGV. The CDR3 contains 14 residues. The table came from immunoSEQ multiplex PCR; TCRdb's copy has only in-frame clones and leaves some out. Found here are some 1,600,000 clones, 98% of them singletons; the top ten hold around 0.45%. The chain couples TRBV11-2 to TRBJ2-2, with D unresolved. The TCR was taken from a man aged 25 to 45 in good health. Sequencing was carried out using naive CD4+ T cells sorted from blood. Sample subset: CD45RA+ positively selected. In DNA, the CDR3 is TGTGCCAGCACCCCCTGGCAGTCCACCGGGGAGCTGTTTTTT. This encodes CASTPWQSTGELFF. Complete variable domain (other parts from reference TRBV11-2 and TRBJ2-2): EAGVAQSPRYKIIEKRQSVAFWCNPISGHATLYWYQQILGQGPKLLIQFQNNGVVDDSQLPKDRFSAERLKGVDSTLKIQPAKLEDSAVYLCASTPWQSTGELFFGEGSRLTVL.